A single sample is the source of the 12 T cell receptor beta chains below, sequenced in a study of T-cell memory formation after mild COVID-19. TCRdb independently ran MiXCR on the 5' RACE reads; one entry per CDR3 protein. The profile shows roughly 400,000 distinct CDR3 sequences, roughly 24% of them singletons. The sample was PBMCs or a T cell subset sorted from them (not recorded which). The receptors stem from an adult woman who had mild COVID-19 (a few samples of this study predate the infection). Cell type and time point are not known.

This clonotype was detected only a few times. J is TRBJ2-2 and V is TRBV6-5, with D tentatively TRBD1 (6 bases). Germline V gives CDR1 MNHEY, CDR2 SVGAGI. The V and J ends lost 5 bases and 3 bases respectively, with 10 bases between them. The CDR3 has 14 residues. The CDR3 region has the DNA TGTGCCAGCAGTGCAGGGGTATACACCGGGGAGCTGTTTTTT. Encoded protein: CASSAGVYTGELFF.

The table lists this clonotype with a few counts. The V call is TRBV20-1, the J call TRBJ2-7; D is ambiguous. Trimming left V 0 bases short and J 2 bases short, with 17 bases between. The CDR3 totals 16 residues. The germline V gene has CDR1 DFQATT and CDR2 SNEGSKA (reference sequence). The CDR3 DNA is TGCAGTGCTAGAGATTTGGACGAGAGGAAACCCTACGAGCAGTACTTC. Translated, it gives CSARDLDERKPYEQYF.

J is TRBJ2-1 and V is TRBV11-1; TRBD1 or TRBD2 may be the D gene (5 bases each). CDR3 length: 12 amino acids. Trimming cost V 3 bases and J 10 bases, with 10 bases left between them. CDR1 is SGHAT, CDR2 FQDESV, per germline (reference sequence). The CDR3 coding sequence is TGTGCCAGCAGCTTGGCCCGGGGCGAGCAGTTCTTC. Amino acid sequence: CASSLARGEQFF.

The V and J genes are TRBV7-9 and TRBJ1-3; 8 positions agree with TRBD1. Germline CDR1 SEHNR, CDR2 FQNEAQ (reference sequence). The length of the CDR3 is 15 residues. With 4 bases clipped from V and 3 bases from J, the junction kept 5 bases outside the gene matches. The CDR3 loop is CASSSRGHGGNTIYF. CDR3 nucleotide sequence: TGTGCCAGCAGCTCCAGGGGGCACGGTGGAAACACCATATATTTT.

CDR3 in DNA: TGTGCCAGCAGCCGGACGTACCAAGAGACCCAGTACTTC. Protein sequence: CASSRTYQETQYF. The rearrangement joins TRBV14 to TRBJ2-5, with D unresolved. The length of the CDR3 is 13 residues. The germline gives CDR1 SGHDN, CDR2 FVKESK. Between the trimmed V and J ends, which lost 4 bases and 0 bases, there was a span of 6 bases.

CDR3 protein: CASSPGTSGRADTQYF. DNA of the CDR3: TGTGCCAGCAGCCCAGGGACTAGCGGGAGGGCCGATACGCAGTATTTT. The V call is TRBV7-3, the J call TRBJ2-3, with 16 bases that match TRBD2. The length of the CDR3 is 16 residues. Germline loops: CDR1 SGHTA, CDR2 FQGTGA. V lost 5 bases and J lost 6; bases outside the gene matches: 5.

In DNA form, the CDR3 reads TGTGCCAGCAGTGAATCAGTGCTGGGCGAAGCTTTCTTT. Protein: CASSESVLGEAFF. V usage is TRBV6-4 and J usage is TRBJ1-1; D is unclear. Germline-derived CDR1 and CDR2 are MRHNA and SNTAGT. The CDR3 has 13 residues. The V gene lost 3 bases and the J gene lost 8 bases, with 13 bases spanning the gap.

The chain has TRBV24-1 and TRBJ2-3; 9 bases agree with TRBD1. CDR1 KGHDR and CDR2 SFDVKD come from the germline V gene. This CDR3 has 16 amino acids. J gave up 0 bases and V 3 bases, and 3 bases lay outside the gene matches. Written as DNA, the CDR3 is TGTGCCACCAGTGATCGGGACAGGGCTAGCACAGATACGCAGTATTTT. Translating gives CATSDRDRASTDTQYF.

This clonotype was recorded many times. The V and J genes are TRBV12-3 or TRBV12-4 and TRBJ2-5; D ambiguous. The CDR3 spans 12 residues. Between the trimmed V and J ends, which lost 5 bases and 5 bases, there was a span of 9 bases. The CDR3 loop reads CASSPPSETQYF. DNA for the CDR3: TGTGCCAGCAGTCCCCCCTCCGAGACCCAGTACTTC.

This clonotype was recorded a few times. For the CDR3, the DNA is TGTGCCAGCAGCTATAACAGGGGCGAAAAACTGTTTTTT. Translation gives CASSYNRGEKLFF. The genes are TRBV27 and TRBJ1-4; 7 nucleotides match TRBD1. CDR1 MNHEY and CDR2 SMNVEV come from the germline V gene (reference sequence). V was clipped by 6 bases and J by 8 bases; unmatched bases: 6. The CDR3 is 13 residues long.

Many counts were recorded for this clonotype. This chain links TRBV18 with TRBJ2-7; 7 nucleotides agree with TRBD2. The CDR3 is 12 residues long. Looked up from germline, CDR1 is KGHSH and CDR2 is LQKENI. The ends lost 5 bases at V and 5 bases at J; junction bases unmatched: 3. The CDR3 DNA sequence: TGTGCCAGCTCAGGAGGGAGGGACGAGCAGTACTTC. Amino acids: CASSGGRDEQYF.

This clonotype came up a few times. The V and J genes are TRBV5-1 and TRBJ2-3; D is perhaps TRBD1 or TRBD2 (5 bases each). V was shortened by 5 bases and J by 1 base, with 20 bases between the two germline ends. The germline V gene encodes CDR1 SGHRS and CDR2 YFSETQ. The CDR3 runs 17 residues. The CDR3, as DNA: TGCGCCAGCAGTCCAGGGATTATGAGCGGACGCACAGATACGCAGTATTTT. Translating gives CASSPGIMSGRTDTQYF.